These T cell receptor beta chains were read from a single sample in a study of T cells in Graves' hyperthyroidism and ophthalmopathy. MiXCR, run by TCRdb on the multiplex PCR reads, gives a single entry per CDR3 protein. The sample includes under 350,000 distinct CDR3 sequences, about an eighth of them seen just once. The sequencing sample was made of blood. These receptors all stem from a woman younger than 45 with Graves' hyperthyroidism that later progressed to Graves' ophthalmopathy. The CDR3 runs from the conserved cysteine through the conserved F or W. The D gene is left open where the match is weak. The listing skips clone size in some rows; elsewhere it reads once, few, many or a size class.

many	TRBV30	TRBJ1-2	.	CAWSDNRADGYTF	TGTGCCTGGAGCGACAACAGGGCCGATGGCTACACCTTC
many	TRBV27	TRBJ2-1	.	CASSLTEDRTEPNEQFF	TGTGCCAGCAGTTTAACGGAAGACAGGACAGAGCCAAATGAGCAGTTCTTC
many	TRBV28	TRBJ2-1	TRBD2	CAIGTSGTYNEQFF	TGTGCCATCGGGACTAGCGGTACCTACAATGAGCAGTTCTTC
many	TRBV9	TRBJ1-4	.	CASSPSWEKATNEKLFF	TGTGCCAGCAGCCCATCCTGGGAGAAAGCAACTAATGAAAAACTGTTTTTT
many	TRBV28	TRBJ1-6	.	CASSWGVNSPLHF	TGTGCCAGCAGCTGGGGTGTTAATTCACCCCTCCACTTT
many	TRBV6-1	TRBJ1-2	TRBD1	CASKLAYIQGDYGYTF	TGTGCCAGCAAATTGGCGTACATCCAGGGGGACTATGGCTACACCTTC
.	TRBV20-1	TRBJ1-6	.	CSARQANSPLHF	TGCAGTGCTAGGCAGGCGAATTCACCCCTCCACTTT
few	TRBV19	TRBJ1-1	.	CASSIEAGTEAFF	TGTGCCAGTTCTATCGAGGCAGGCACTGAAGCTTTCTTT
.	TRBV19	TRBJ2-7	.	CASRLDDSSYEQYF	TGTGCCAGTAGACTCGATGACAGTTCCTACGAGCAGTACTTC
many	TRBV7-2	TRBJ2-5	TRBD2	CASSLSGRAETQYF	TGTGCCAGCAGCTTGAGCGGGAGGGCAGAGACCCAGTACTTC
many	TRBV7-7	TRBJ2-2	.	CASSLGAPNTGELFF	TGTGCTAGCAGCCTCGGGGCCCCGAACACCGGGGAGCTGTTTTTT
many	TRBV11-2	TRBJ2-7	TRBD1	CASSSLGTGSHEQYF	TGTGCCAGCAGCAGCTTGGGGACAGGTTCCCACGAGCAGTACTTC
.	TRBV29-1	TRBJ1-1	.	CSLGVATEAFF	TGCAGCCTAGGGGTCGCCACTGAAGCTTTCTTT
few	TRBV7-8	TRBJ1-6	.	CASSLFILGQNNSPLHF	TGTGCCAGCAGCTTATTTATTTTAGGACAGAATAATTCACCCCTCCACTTT
many	TRBV6-1	TRBJ1-5	.	CASSSRALDSNQPQHF	TGTGCCAGCAGCTCCCGGGCACTCGATAGCAATCAGCCCCAGCATTTT
many	TRBV11-2	TRBJ2-1	.	CASSSRDVTTGAYNEQFF	TGTGCCAGCAGCTCTAGAGACGTAACGACCGGGGCCTACAATGAGCAGTTCTTC
few	TRBV19	TRBJ2-2	TRBD1	CASSSGGFAGELFF	TGTGCCAGTAGCTCAGGGGGCTTCGCCGGGGAGCTGTTTTTT
many	TRBV29-1	TRBJ1-4	.	CSVKAYNEKLFF	TGCAGCGTTAAGGCTTATAATGAAAAACTGTTTTTT
many	TRBV12-3/TRBV12-4	TRBJ2-5	.	CASRRFGQETQYF	TGTGCCAGCCGTCGATTCGGACAAGAGACCCAGTACTTC
many	TRBV15	TRBJ2-2	.	CATSRGGVGTGELFF	TGTGCCACCAGCAGAGGAGGGGTCGGTACCGGGGAGCTGTTTTTT
.	TRBV20-1	TRBJ1-6	.	CSAFDGYSYNSPLHF	TGCAGTGCATTTGACGGGTACTCCTATAATTCACCCCTCCACTTT
many	TRBV30	TRBJ2-3	.	CAWSEGRTAASTDTQYF	TGTGCCTGGAGTGAAGGCCGAACAGCCGCTAGCACAGATACGCAGTATTTT
many	TRBV7-2	TRBJ2-4	.	CASSPRSAVNIQYF	TGTGCCAGCAGCCCACGGAGCGCTGTAAACATTCAGTACTTC
many	TRBV27	TRBJ1-4	.	CASSLSSGINEKLFF	TGTGCCAGCAGTTTATCGTCGGGGATTAATGAAAAACTGTTTTTT
many	TRBV7-6	TRBJ1-1	.	CASSQMGNTEAFF	TGTGCCAGCAGTCAGATGGGGAACACTGAAGCTTTCTTT
many	TRBV27	TRBJ2-2	.	CASSLQVNTGELFF	TGTGCCAGCAGTTTACAGGTCAACACCGGGGAGCTGTTTTTT
many	TRBV2	TRBJ2-3	TRBD1	CASSSQGSTDTQYF	TGTGCCAGCAGTTCACAGGGGAGCACAGATACGCAGTATTTT
few	TRBV9	TRBJ1-6	.	CASSVGGDNSPLHF	TGTGCCAGCAGCGTAGGGGGCGATAATTCACCCCTCCACTTT
many	TRBV20-1	TRBJ2-7	.	CSAPNRDASYEQYF	TGCAGTGCCCCGAACCGGGACGCCTCCTACGAGCAGTACTTC
few	TRBV20-1	TRBJ2-7	.	CSARDLISGDEQYF	TGCAGTGCTAGAGATCTAATTAGTGGCGACGAGCAGTACTTC
many	TRBV6-2/TRBV6-3	TRBJ2-1	.	CASSYFSGLYNEQFF	TGTGCCAGCAGTTATTTCAGCGGATTGTACAATGAGCAGTTCTTC
many	TRBV7-8	TRBJ1-2	.	CASSLRRGRGNYGYTF	TGTGCCAGCAGCTTAAGGAGGGGCCGAGGGAACTATGGCTACACCTTC
many	TRBV20-1	TRBJ2-7	TRBD1	CSAPGTGYYEQYF	TGCAGTGCTCCCGGGACAGGGTACTACGAGCAGTACTTC
many	TRBV20-1	TRBJ2-2	TRBD1	CSARTQGMNTGELFF	TGCAGTGCTAGAACACAGGGGATGAACACCGGGGAGCTGTTTTTT
.	TRBV4-1	TRBJ1-1	TRBD1	CASSPSGQGKGEAFF	TGCGCCAGCAGCCCGTCGGGACAGGGGAAGGGTGAAGCTTTCTTT
many	TRBV6-1	TRBJ2-1	TRBD1	CASSSRDRERNEQFF	TGTGCCAGCAGTTCAAGGGACAGGGAACGCAATGAGCAGTTCTTC
many	TRBV28	TRBJ2-5	.	CASSSRTAQETQYF	TGTGCCAGCAGTTCCAGGACAGCACAAGAGACCCAGTACTTC
.	TRBV14	TRBJ1-2	.	CASSHGTLYGYTF	TGTGCCAGCAGCCACGGGACACTCTATGGCTACACCTTC
many	TRBV6-2/TRBV6-3	TRBJ2-7	TRBD2	CASSYMGLGAYEQYF	TGTGCCAGCAGTTACATGGGACTAGGTGCCTACGAGCAGTACTTC
hyperexpanded	TRBV12-3/TRBV12-4	TRBJ2-5	.	CASSLEGLGSGKTQYF	TGTGCCAGCAGTTTAGAGGGGCTGGGGAGTGGGAAGACCCAGTACTTC
many	TRBV6-1	TRBJ2-5	TRBD2	CASSNSGRARGETQYF	TGTGCCAGCAGTAATAGCGGGAGGGCCCGGGGAGAGACCCAGTACTTC
many	TRBV7-2	TRBJ2-7	.	CASSPSGSTYEQYF	TGTGCCAGCAGCCCCTCGGGCAGCACCTACGAGCAGTACTTC
many	TRBV5-1	TRBJ1-1	TRBD1	CASSVDRGMNTEAFF	TGCGCCAGCAGCGTGGACAGGGGCATGAACACTGAAGCTTTCTTT
many	TRBV30	TRBJ1-1	.	CAWSANLNTEAFF	TGTGCCTGGAGTGCTAATTTGAACACTGAAGCTTTCTTT
many	TRBV4-2	TRBJ1-6	.	CASSQEIPDVNNSPLHF	TGTGCCAGCAGCCAAGAAATCCCGGACGTCAATAATTCACCCCTCCACTTT
many	TRBV28	TRBJ2-2	.	CASSLSPWVGGELFF	TGTGCCAGCAGTTTATCACCCTGGGTCGGCGGGGAGCTGTTTTTT
few	TRBV7-9	TRBJ1-1	.	CASSDLTEAFF	TGTGCCAGCAGCGATCTCACTGAAGCTTTCTTT
many	TRBV27	TRBJ2-7	.	CASSSGTRIYEQYF	TGTGCCAGCAGTTCCGGGACACGGATCTACGAGCAGTACTTC
.	TRBV14	TRBJ2-5	.	CASSQSGEETQYF	TGTGCCAGCAGCCAATCGGGCGAAGAGACCCAGTACTTC
many	TRBV24-1	TRBJ2-3	.	CATSDTGTQFADTQYF	TGTGCCACCAGTGATACCGGGACCCAATTTGCAGATACGCAGTATTTT
.	TRBV5-1	TRBJ2-5	.	CASSLVAGEETQYF	TGCGCCAGCAGCTTGGTGGCAGGAGAAGAGACCCAGTACTTC
many	TRBV28	TRBJ1-2	.	CASSGSGGGLNYGYTF	TGTGCCAGCAGTGGGTCGGGTGGGGGCCTCAACTATGGCTACACCTTC
.	TRBV6-2/TRBV6-3	TRBJ2-7	TRBD1	CASSVTGTGGYEQYF	TGTGCCAGCAGTGTGACTGGGACAGGGGGCTACGAGCAGTACTTC
many	TRBV28	TRBJ1-5	TRBD1	CASTWTGGFNQPQHF	TGTGCCAGCACCTGGACAGGGGGATTTAATCAGCCCCAGCATTTT
.	TRBV25-1	TRBJ1-5	TRBD1	CASSESPGGGNQPQHF	TGTGCCAGCAGTGAATCTCCAGGGGGAGGCAATCAGCCCCAGCATTTT
few	TRBV28	TRBJ2-6	.	CASSPWTGPLSSGANVLTF	TGTGCCAGCAGTCCATGGACCGGGCCTCTTAGCTCTGGGGCCAACGTCCTGACTTTC
.	TRBV28	TRBJ2-2	.	CASSPWTRENTGELFF	TGTGCCAGCAGTCCTTGGACGAGGGAGAACACCGGGGAGCTGTTTTTT
once	TRBV5-1	TRBJ1-4	TRBD1	CASSLAGTGGRANEKLFF	TGCGCCAGCAGCTTGGCCGGGACAGGGGGCCGGGCTAATGAAAAACTGTTTTTT
many	TRBV7-2	TRBJ2-5	TRBD2	CASSLVASGARETQYF	TGTGCCAGCAGCTTAGTGGCTAGCGGCGCCCGAGAGACCCAGTACTTC